This TCR beta chain originates from a study of blood T cells in healthy people across ages. A J-beta primer mix and a sample-barcoded 5' primer were used in a second PCR of about 7 to 12 cycles. TCRdb passed the 5' RACE reads through MiXCR, listing each CDR3 protein once. This table holds 1.5 million to 2 million distinct CDR3 sequences, around half found once. For this clonotype: Its cognate antigen is unknown.

The germline V gene has CDR1 SGHVS and CDR2 FNYEAQ. V lost 5 bases to trimming and J lost 10 bases; unmatched junction nucleotides: 8. This CDR3 has 13 amino acids. The study, taken as a whole, reports: TCR beta diversity was tightly associated with the proportion of naive T cells.

Sequences were obtained from blood. This chain joins TRBV7-6 and TRBJ2-1; 7 nucleotides agree with TRBD1. This receptor was taken from a woman aged 40 to 55 in good health. The CDR3 DNA sequence: TGTGCCAGCAGCACCTACAGACAGGGAGAGCAGTTCTTC. It specifies CASSTYRQGEQFF.